This T cell receptor beta chain was documented in a study of blood T cells in healthy people across ages. The sample holds a few counts of this clonotype. Alongside a J-beta primer mix, a sample-barcoded 5' primer served in a second PCR lasting about 6 to 12 cycles. Each CDR3 protein gets one entry after TCRdb re-called the 5' RACE reads with MiXCR. The sample lists around 690,000 distinct CDR3 sequences, about 54% seen once, with approximately 37% in the top ten. Between the trimmed V and J ends, which lost 0 bases and 3 bases, there was a span of 15 bases. Germline-derived CDR1 and CDR2 are ENHRY and SYGVKD. The CDR3 covers 16 residues.

This clonotype originated in a man in his sixties in good health. Sequencing input: blood. The genes are TRBV10-3 and TRBJ2-7; tentative D call: TRBD2 (7 bases). The CDR3 loop is CAISESGGAFFYEQYF. DNA for the CDR3: TGTGCCATCAGTGAGTCTGGGGGGGCGTTTTTCTACGAGCAGTACTTC.